This passage covers 31 T cell receptor beta chains from one sample sequenced in a study of metastatic and nonmetastatic thyroid tumors. Patients were all untreated before their thyroid surgery. With MiXCR, TCRdb called clones anew from the PCR reads. The repertoire includes roughly 38,000 clones, roughly a fifth of them detected once, and around 20% sits in the top ten. Sequencing used blood. These receptors came from a female donor with papillary thyroid cancer or a benign thyroid nodule (not recorded which). Some clones in this sample may be carry-over from other donors' samples.

At least ten counts were recorded for this clone. This sequence joins TRBV4-2 and TRBJ1-4; 8 nucleotides align to TRBD1. There are 15 residues in the CDR3. In germline, CDR1 is LGHNA, CDR2 YNFKEQ. V lost 1 base to trimming and J lost 7 bases; unmatched junction nucleotides: 5. CDR3 in amino acids: CASSQGRTGSEKLFF. Here the CDR3 DNA reads TGTGCCAGCAGCCAAGGAAGGACAGGGTCTGAAAAACTGTTTTTT.

This clone was counted only a few times. Compared with germline, one end of the junction differs, possibly owing to a read error. The chain combines TRBV6-1 with TRBJ1-2; D is possibly TRBD1 (6 bases). This CDR3 spans 14 amino acids. Germline V lookup: CDR1 MNHNS, CDR2 SASEGT. CDR3 in DNA: TGTGCCAGCAGCCGTTCCACAGGGCTCTATAGCTACACCTTC. It codes for CASSRSTGLYSYTF.

At least ten counts were recorded for this clone. The chain combines TRBV28 with TRBJ1-5; TRBD1 is a possible D gene (5 bases). The CDR3 covers 14 residues. Germline V gene data show CDR1 as MDHEN and CDR2 as SYDVKM. Trimming cost V 7 bases and J 7 bases, with 17 bases left between them. The CDR3 sequence is CASIGTDRDQPQHF. In DNA, the CDR3 is TGTGCCAGCATCGGGACGGACCGTGACCAGCCCCAGCATTTT.

In DNA, the CDR3 is TGTGCCAGCAGCTCCGGACCTAATTCACCCCTCCACTTT. This codes for CASSSGPNSPLHF. V and J are TRBV7-9 and TRBJ1-6; no clear D gene. Germline assignment: CDR1 SEHNR and CDR2 FQNEAQ (reference sequence). The V gene lost 4 bases and the J gene lost 6 bases, with 7 bases spanning the gap. CDR3 length equals 13 residues.

This clone has just a few counts. The chain links TRBV28 to TRBJ2-2; D uncertain. Germline V gene sequence: CDR1 MDHEN, CDR2 SYDVKM. The CDR3 consists of 13 residues. The V gene lost 5 bases and the J gene lost 9 bases, with 13 bases spanning the gap. The CDR3 here is CASSRYRTWELFF. In nucleotides, the CDR3 is TGTGCCAGCAGTCGGTACAGAACCTGGGAGCTGTTTTTT.

To note about this clone: Since a much larger clone is just one base distant, this may be a read error. This sequence joins TRBV5-6 and TRBJ2-7; 10 bases agree with TRBD2. The CDR3 loop spans 14 amino acids. J was trimmed by 5 bases and V by 5 bases; bases with no gene match: 7. The V gene's germline CDR1 is SGHDT and CDR2 YYEEEE. The CDR3 region is CASRLSGRGDEQYF. For the CDR3, the DNA is TGTGCCAGCAGACTAAGCGGGAGGGGTGACGAGCAGTACTTC.

The rearrangement uses TRBV30 and TRBJ2-7, with D possibly TRBD2 on 6 matching bases. Germline loops: CDR1 GTSNPN, CDR2 SVGIG (reference sequence). Trimming took off 6 bases at V and 4 bases at J, with 19 bases between the two ends. The CDR3 is 14 residues long. The DNA for the CDR3 is TGTGCCTGCCCCACGGGGAGGCCCACTTACGAGCAGTACTTC. Amino acid sequence: CACPTGRPTYEQYF. The full variable domain, rest sourced from reference TRBV30 and TRBJ2-7, is SQTIHQWPATLVQPVGSPLSLECTVEGTSNPNLYWYRQAAGRGLQLLFYSVGIGQISSEVPQNLSASRPQDRQFILSSKKLLLSDSGFYLCACPTGRPTYEQYFGPGTRLTVT.

This clone came up many times. The chain recombines TRBV29-1 with TRBJ2-7; the match to TRBD1 covers 12 bases. CDR1 SQVTM and CDR2 ANQGSEA come from the germline V gene. The CDR3 is 16 amino acids. Trimming cost V 4 bases and J 1 base; bases outside gene matches: 8. The CDR3 DNA follows: TGCAGCGTTGGAGGTCGGGGACAGGGGGCATCCTACGAGCAGTACTTC. Its translation is CSVGGRGQGASYEQYF.

This clone was detected ten times or more. This rearrangement joins TRBV5-1 to TRBJ2-2, with 10 bases fitting TRBD2. The CDR3 runs to 16 residues. J lost 3 bases, V lost 2 bases, and 4 bases had no gene match. Germline values: CDR1 SGHRS, CDR2 YFSETQ. This CDR3 reads CASSLSGRADTGELFF. CDR3 sequence (DNA): TGCGCCAGCAGCTTAAGCGGGAGGGCCGACACCGGGGAGCTGTTTTTT. The variable domain in full, completed from reference TRBV5-1 and TRBJ2-2, reads KAGVTQTPRYLIKTRGQQVTLSCSPISGHRSVSWYQQTPGQGLQFLFEYFSETQRNKGNFPGRFSGRQFSNSRSEMNVSTLELGDSALYLCASSLSGRADTGELFFGEGSRLTVL.

About this clone itself: The sample has other DNA sequences that encode this CDR3 too. This rearrangement joins TRBV6-4 to TRBJ2-1, with D possibly TRBD2 on 5 matching bases. The V gene lost 3 bases and the J gene lost 4 bases, with 7 bases spanning the gap. CDR1 and CDR2 from the germline V gene are MRHNA and SNTAGT. The CDR3 sequence is 13 residues long. The CDR3 region is CASSEGEYNEQFF. CDR3 nucleotides: TGTGCCAGCAGTGAGGGAGAGTACAATGAGCAGTTCTTC.

This clone was recorded at least ten times. This chain links TRBV7-9 with TRBJ2-3; no firm D call. The CDR3 length is 12 residues. The germline CDR1 and CDR2 sequences are SEHNR and FQNEAQ (reference sequence). The V end lost 7 bases, the J end lost 5 bases, and 10 bases lay between the germline ends. The CDR3 bases are TGTGCCAGCATCCGGTCTGGAGATACGCAGTATTTT. Amino acids: CASIRSGDTQYF. The full variable domain, with the rest looked up from reference TRBV7-9 and TRBJ2-3, is DTGVSQNPRHKITKRGQNVTFRCDPISEHNRLYWYRQTLGQGPEFLTYFQNEAQLEKSRLLSDRFSAERPKGSFSTLEIQRTEQGDSAMYLCASIRSGDTQYFGPGTRLTVL.

This clone was seen more than once but under ten times. At one end, the junction sequence differs from germline, possibly due to a read error. This sequence joins TRBV28 and TRBJ2-7; possibly TRBD2 for D (6 bases). Germline values: CDR1 MDHEN, CDR2 SYDVKM. The CDR3 is 13 residues long. The CDR3 nucleotides are TGTGTCAGCACCCCCGGCGGGGTGATGGAGCAGTACTTC. This gives the protein CVSTPGGVMEQYF. The complete variable domain, with remaining parts taken from reference TRBV28 and TRBJ2-7, reads DVKVTQSSRYLVKRTGEKVFLECVQDMDHENMFWYRQDPGLGLRLIYFSYDVKMKEKGDIPEGYSVSREKKERFSLILESASTNQTSMYLCVSTPGGVMEQYFGPGTRLTVT.

This clone was counted many times. The chain links TRBV7-9 to TRBJ2-2; D is uncertain. The V and J ends lost 1 base and 2 bases respectively, with 5 bases between them. The V gene's germline CDR1 is SEHNR and CDR2 FQNEAQ (reference sequence). The CDR3 has 14 amino acids. Here the CDR3 reads CASSLGANTGELFF. CDR3 DNA sequence: TGTGCCAGCAGCTTAGGAGCTAACACCGGGGAGCTGTTTTTT.

By share, this clone ranks as medium-sized. The chain recombines TRBV27 with TRBJ2-7, with 8 bases aligning to TRBD2. This CDR3 has 14 residues. Trimming took 4 bases from V and 4 from J; bases not matched to a gene: 6. Germline V gene data show CDR1 as MNHEY and CDR2 as SMNVEV (reference sequence). The CDR3 DNA follows: TGTGCCAGCAGTTCCGGGACTAGAAAATACGAGCAGTACTTC. It is translated as CASSSGTRKYEQYF.

The J gene is TRBJ1-1, the V gene TRBV30; perhaps TRBD1 as D (6 bases). This CDR3 contains 12 residues. The germline V and J ends were trimmed by 6 bases and 5 bases, with 13 bases remaining between them. The germline V gene encodes CDR1 GTSNPN and CDR2 SVGIG (reference sequence). The CDR3 DNA reads as TGTGCCTGTAGCCTTACAGGGACTGAAGCTTTCTTT. It is translated as CACSLTGTEAFF. Complete variable domain (other parts from reference TRBV30 and TRBJ1-1): SQTIHQWPATLVQPVGSPLSLECTVEGTSNPNLYWYRQAAGRGLQLLFYSVGIGQISSEVPQNLSASRPQDRQFILSSKKLLLSDSGFYLCACSLTGTEAFFGQGTRLTVV.

This clone was recorded many times. The gene calls are TRBV11-3 and TRBJ2-7; TRBD1 matches 7 bases. The CDR3 length is 13 residues. V shed 5 bases and J 2 bases; nucleotides not matched to a gene: 3. Per the germline V gene, CDR1 is SGHNT and CDR2 is YENEEA. The CDR3 coding sequence is TGTGCCAGCAGCCCCACAGGGGCCTACGAGCAGTACTTC. Its protein product is CASSPTGAYEQYF. The full variable domain, completed using reference TRBV11-3 and TRBJ2-7, is EAGVVQSPRYKIIEKKQPVAFWCNPISGHNTLYWYLQNLGQGPELLIRYENEEAVDDSQLPKDRFSAERLKGVDSTLKIQPAELGDSAVYLCASSPTGAYEQYFGPGTRLTVT.

This clone has at least ten counts. The chain employs TRBV7-3 and TRBJ2-2, with TRBD2 matching 8 bases. The CDR3 sequence is 16 residues long. Germline-derived CDR1 and CDR2 are SGHTA and FQGTGA. Trimming cost V 5 bases and J 3 bases; bases outside gene matches: 8. CDR3 loop: CASSNPGLDDTGELFF. For the CDR3, the DNA is TGTGCCAGCAGCAATCCGGGACTAGACGACACCGGGGAGCTGTTTTTT.

Turning to this clone: An end of the junction does not agree with germline; a read error may underlie this. The chain's CDR3 is CARSRDRVSGYNF. For the CDR3, the DNA is TGTGCCAGAAGCCGGGACAGGGTCTCTGGCTACAACTTC. V and J are TRBV6-1 and TRBJ1-2; 9 bases line up with TRBD1. The CDR3 runs 13 residues. Germline V gene data show CDR1 as MNHNS and CDR2 as SASEGT.

Within the sample, this clone is medium-sized. The chain recombines TRBV28 with TRBJ2-7; a weak D match, TRBD2 (5 bases). Germline lookup yields CDR1 MDHEN and CDR2 SYDVKM. V was shortened by 4 bases and J by 3 bases, with 16 bases between the two germline ends. The CDR3 is made up of 15 amino acids. The CDR3 DNA reads as TGTGCCAGCAGTTATACGGGGAACTACTACTACGAGCAGTACTTC. It translates to CASSYTGNYYYEQYF.

This clone has only a few counts. This may stem from a read error, because a much larger clone lies one nucleotide away. Other nucleotide sequences from this sample produce the same CDR3. The genes are TRBV7-3 and TRBJ2-3, with D maybe TRBD1 (5 bases). Trimming left V 5 bases short and J 6 bases short, with 6 bases between. Per germline, CDR1 SGHTA and CDR2 FQGTGA. This CDR3 has 11 amino acids. The CDR3 DNA sequence: TGTGCCAGCAGCCAGGGTGATACGCAGTATTTT. Encoded protein: CASSQGDTQYF.

Regarding this clone: This clone may be a read error of a much larger clone one base away. The chain is built from TRBV27 and TRBJ2-5; maybe TRBD1 (6 bases). Germline CDR1 reads MNHEY; CDR2 reads SMNVEV (reference sequence). V was cut by 7 bases and J by 5 bases, with 20 bases left in between. This CDR3 comprises 15 residues. The CDR3 DNA reads as TGTGCCAGCAATTCCCAGGGGTCTGGTGTGGAGACCCAGTACTTC. Translation: CASNSQGSGVETQYF.

In this sample, this clone turned up a few times. The V gene is TRBV11-3, the J gene TRBJ2-1; D perhaps matches TRBD1 (5 bases). Trimming stripped 5 bases from V and 10 bases from J, with 15 bases between. This CDR3 is built from 13 residues. CDR1 and CDR2 from the germline V gene are SGHNT and YENEEA. The CDR3 nucleotides read TGTGCCAGCAGCCCGACCTGGACATTGGAGCAGTTCTTC. Encoded protein: CASSPTWTLEQFF.

There are many counts of this clone. V and J are TRBV7-2 and TRBJ1-5; D not certain. The CDR3 sequence is 13 residues long. Deletions cut 5 bases from V and 6 bases from J, with 11 bases between. The germline CDR1 and CDR2 sequences are SGHTA and FQGNSA. The CDR3: CASSPEGAQPQHF. The CDR3 nucleotides are TGTGCCAGCAGCCCCGAAGGCGCTCAGCCCCAGCATTTT.

This clone was counted ten times or more. This chain connects TRBV11-1 to TRBJ2-4; weak D call: TRBD1 (6 bases). Deletions cut 4 bases from V and 5 bases from J, with 18 bases between. Germline V CDR1 and CDR2: SGHAT, FQDESV (reference sequence). CDR3 length equals 16 residues. The CDR3, as DNA: TGTGCCAGCAGCTCCAGCAGGGGTAAATTTGAAAACATTCAGTACTTC. Encoded protein: CASSSSRGKFENIQYF.

This clone showed up many times. The chain recombines TRBV12-3 or TRBV12-4 with TRBJ1-5; D not resolved. Trimming pared 0 bases from V and 6 bases from J, leaving 6 bases between. This CDR3 is 13 amino acids long. The CDR3 is CASSLALLQPQHF. Written as DNA, the CDR3 is TGTGCCAGCAGTTTAGCGCTACTTCAGCCCCAGCATTTT.

This clone was detected ten times or more. This sequence joins TRBV5-4 and TRBJ2-7, with 10 bases identical to TRBD1. The CDR3 loop spans 14 amino acids. Germline CDR1 SGHNT, CDR2 YYREEE (reference sequence). V shed 4 bases, J shed 6 bases, and the junction held 7 bases outside the gene matches. The CDR3 sequence: CASSTRDRGGEQYF. CDR3 DNA: TGTGCCAGCAGCACCCGGGACAGGGGAGGCGAGCAGTACTTC.

This clone was found many times. This chain joins TRBV3-1 and TRBJ1-2; 8 bases are a match to TRBD1. Germline CDR1 and CDR2: LGHDT and YNNKEL (reference sequence). The CDR3 consists of 16 residues. After removal of 5 bases from V and 5 bases from J, the junction contained 13 bases not matched to a gene. CDR3 nucleotide sequence: TGTGCCAGCAGCGTCGGGGCCAGGGGGCTTCGGTATGGCTACACCTTC. The encoded protein is CASSVGARGLRYGYTF.

The CDR3 DNA follows: TGCGCCAGCAGGCCTCAGGGCTTAGGGGTCTACGAGCAGTACTTC. Amino acids: CASRPQGLGVYEQYF. The chain uses TRBV5-1 and TRBJ2-7; perhaps TRBD1 as D (5 bases). Trimming removed 5 bases from V and 3 bases from J, with 18 bases in between. Germline CDR1 is SGHRS and CDR2 is YFSETQ. The CDR3 has 15 amino acids.

The chain recombines TRBV6-1 with TRBJ2-5; possible D gene TRBD2, 5 bases. CDR3 length: 16 residues. The germline V gene encodes CDR1 MNHNS and CDR2 SASEGT. The V gene lost 7 bases and the J gene lost 5 bases, with 23 bases spanning the gap. Written as DNA, the CDR3 is TGTGCCAGCACCCTTGACAAGGAGGATTCCAGGGAGACCCAGTACTTC. Translated: CASTLDKEDSRETQYF.

At least ten counts were recorded for this clone. The chain is built from TRBV5-5 and TRBJ1-1; TRBD1 aligns across 8 bases. This CDR3 has 15 amino acids. V trimming: 4 bases; J trimming: 5 bases; junction bases outside the gene matches: 10. CDR1 and CDR2 (germline): SGHKS, YYEKEE (reference sequence). CDR3 in DNA: TGTGCCAGCAGCCGGTGGACAGGGATTAGGACTGAAGCTTTCTTT. Encoded protein: CASSRWTGIRTEAFF.

As for this clone: The junction differs from germline at one of its ends, possibly a read error. The CDR3 protein is CGATLNGLARGTDTQYF. The CDR3 DNA reads TGCGGTGCTACCTTAAACGGACTAGCGAGAGGCACAGATACGCAGTATTTT. The gene calls are TRBV20-1 and TRBJ2-3; 9 bases agree with TRBD2. The CDR3 is 17 residues long. CDR1 and CDR2 from the germline V gene are DFQATT and SNEGSKA (reference sequence).